This TCR beta chain was obtained from a study of blood T cell repertoires in COVID-19. Overall study context: Acute and convalescent COVID-19 specimens originated in the United States, Italy and Spain. T cells, B-cell-depleted T cells, or PBMCs supplied cDNA or gDNA.

V was pared by 5 bases and J by 1 base, with 12 bases between. CDR1 and CDR2 (germline): ENHRY, SYGVKD. The CDR3 contains 14 residues. Original data processing: Quantification of nucleated cells was approximated via reference gene primer amplification. The data were produced by immunoSEQ multiplex PCR, yet TCRdb's version contains in-frame clones alone and is incomplete. The V and J calls and clone size were taken over from that table, and D and trimming were inferred from the DNA. Among hundreds of thousands of clones listed, about 85% were seen once. The genes are TRBV10-3 and TRBJ2-7; perhaps TRBD1 as D (5 bases). The sequence was obtained from a human donor in a cohort sampled during active COVID-19. Sequenced sample: peripheral blood. Written as DNA, the CDR3 is TGTGCCATCAGTAAATCTGACAGTTCCTACGAGCAGTACTTC. It encodes CAISKSDSSYEQYF.